Presented here are 5 T cell receptor beta chains from one specimen sequenced in a study of control samples from healthy donors and cancer patients. Libraries were prepared by immunoSEQ multiplex PCR; TCRdb keeps only in-frame clonotypes and omits some of them. Among about 150,000 clones, about 94% were seen once, and the ten largest hold about 5.2%. The sequenced sample was blood. The source of these receptors is a middle-aged man in good health.

This chain uses TRBV19 with TRBJ1-6; D not certain. CDR1 and CDR2 (germline): LNHDA, SQIVND (reference sequence). This CDR3 is 14 amino acids long. The germline V and J ends were trimmed by 4 bases and 6 bases, with 10 bases remaining between them. Written as DNA, the CDR3 is TGTGCCAGTAGTACCCGGAGCGGTAATTCACCCCTCCACTTT. The encoded protein is CASSTRSGNSPLHF.

The rearrangement links TRBV14 to TRBJ2-7; D is perhaps TRBD1 (6 bases). The V end lost 0 bases, the J end lost 4 bases, and 19 bases lay between the germline ends. Per the germline V gene, CDR1 is SGHDN and CDR2 is FVKESK. This CDR3 comprises 17 residues. The CDR3 nucleotides read TGTGCCAGCAGCCAAGATAACATGGGGGCCGGTCGATACGAGCAGTACTTC. It specifies CASSQDNMGAGRYEQYF.

This chain connects TRBV19 to TRBJ1-6, with D perhaps TRBD1 (5 bases). The CDR3 is 15 amino acids. The ends were cut back, 5 bases at V and 4 bases at J, with 12 bases in the middle. Per the germline V gene, CDR1 is LNHDA and CDR2 is SQIVND (reference sequence). Here the CDR3 DNA reads TGTGCCAGTAGTCCCACGGGACGGTATAATTCACCCCTCCACTTT. Amino acid sequence: CASSPTGRYNSPLHF.

This rearrangement joins TRBV30 to TRBJ2-6; D unclear. V lost 2 bases to trimming and J lost 2 bases, with 7 bases between them. There are 14 residues in the CDR3. Germline V CDR1 and CDR2: GTSNPN, SVGIG (reference sequence). Here the CDR3 reads CAWSRNAGANVLTF. DNA for the CDR3: TGTGCCTGGAGTAGGAATGCTGGGGCCAACGTCCTGACTTTC. Filled out from reference TRBV30 and TRBJ2-6, the complete variable domain reads SQTIHQWPATLVQPVGSPLSLECTVEGTSNPNLYWYRQAAGRGLQLLFYSVGIGQISSEVPQNLSASRPQDRQFILSSKKLLLSDSGFYLCAWSRNAGANVLTFGAGSRLTVL.

CDR3 sequence (DNA): TGCGCCAGCAGCCCCCCCCCAGGGCCTGCTAACTATGGCTACACCTTC. This gives the protein CASSPPPGPANYGYTF. The chain has TRBV5-1 and TRBJ1-2, with D maybe TRBD1 (5 bases). The CDR3 is 16 amino acids. V lost 4 bases and J 0 bases, leaving 16 bases between the germline ends. In germline, CDR1 is SGHRS, CDR2 YFSETQ.